The rows below give T cell receptor beta chains drawn from one sample of a study of cytomegalovirus exposure and HLA in healthy donors. The data were produced by immunoSEQ multiplex PCR, yet TCRdb's version contains in-frame clones alone and is incomplete. The sample yields about 150,000 clones, approximately 79% seen once. What was sequenced was PBMCs. These receptors were obtained from a man aged 18 to 30 in good health and CMV-seropositive. Each CDR3 is given with its conserved first and last residue. The D gene is left open where the match is weak. For some rows the clone size is stated as once, few or many, or as a class when expanded; others skip it.

NA,TRBV6-1,TRBD2,TRBJ2-5,TGTGCCAGCAGTGTAAGCGGGGGGGCCGGTGAGACCCAGTACTTC,CASSVSGGAGETQYF
many,TRBV29-1,TRBD1,TRBJ2-1,TGCAGTGGCGGACAGGGAACCTACAATGAGCAGTTCTTC,CSGGQGTYNEQFF
few,TRBV5-1,TRBD2,TRBJ2-3,TGCGCCAGCAGCTTCGAGACTAGCGGGACAGATACGCAGTATTTT,CASSFETSGTDTQYF
NA,TRBV19,TRBD2,TRBJ2-3,TGTGCCAGTAGTATATCCGGGAGGGCCGGGACAGATACGCAGTATTTT,CASSISGRAGTDTQYF
NA,TRBV7-2,NA,TRBJ2-1,TGTGCCAGCAGCTTTACAGGCTACAATGAGCAGTTCTTC,CASSFTGYNEQFF
once,TRBV10-3,NA,TRBJ1-3,TGTGCCATCAAGGTTGGAGCCTCTGGAAACACCATATATTTT,CAIKVGASGNTIYF
NA,TRBV25-1,NA,TRBJ1-4,TGTGCCAGCAGTGAACGGGGGAGGGTCGGTGAAAAACTGTTTTTT,CASSERGRVGEKLFF
NA,TRBV28,TRBD2,TRBJ2-1,TGTGCCAGCAGTCCCGGGACTAGAGTCAATGAGCAGTTCTTC,CASSPGTRVNEQFF
NA,TRBV19,NA,TRBJ2-7,TGTGCCAGTAGTAGGGAGATCGGAACCTACGAGCAGTACTTC,CASSREIGTYEQYF
NA,TRBV7-9,NA,TRBJ2-7,TGTGCCAGCAGCTTCGATGCGTCAGGGCCCTACGAGCAGTACTTC,CASSFDASGPYEQYF
NA,TRBV7-9,TRBD2,TRBJ2-5,TGTGCCAGCAGCGTCAGCGGGAGAGAGACCCAGTACTTC,CASSVSGRETQYF
NA,TRBV19,NA,TRBJ1-2,TGTGCCAGTAGGTGGGAGATTGGCTACACCTTC,CASRWEIGYTF
NA,TRBV4-3,NA,TRBJ1-5,TGCGCCAGCAGCCCGCGGGTTGGCAATCAGCCCCAGCATTTT,CASSPRVGNQPQHF